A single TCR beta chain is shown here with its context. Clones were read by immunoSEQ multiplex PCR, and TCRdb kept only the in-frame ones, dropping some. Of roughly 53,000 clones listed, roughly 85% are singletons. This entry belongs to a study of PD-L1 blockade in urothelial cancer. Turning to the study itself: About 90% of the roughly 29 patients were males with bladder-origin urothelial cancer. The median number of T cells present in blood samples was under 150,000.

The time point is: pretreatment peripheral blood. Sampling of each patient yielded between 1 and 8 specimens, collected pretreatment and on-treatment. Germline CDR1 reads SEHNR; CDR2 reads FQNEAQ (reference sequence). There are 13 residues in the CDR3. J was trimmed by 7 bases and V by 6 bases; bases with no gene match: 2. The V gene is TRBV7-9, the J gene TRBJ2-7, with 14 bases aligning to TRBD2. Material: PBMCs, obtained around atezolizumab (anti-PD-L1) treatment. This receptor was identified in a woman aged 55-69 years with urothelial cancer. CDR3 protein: CASRGTSGSEQYF. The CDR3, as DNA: TGTGCCAGCAGGGGGACTAGCGGGAGTGAGCAGTACTTC.